This T cell receptor beta chain is from a study of cytomegalovirus exposure and HLA in healthy donors. The PCR was carried out with 60 Vbeta primers and 13 Jbeta primers. The assay was immunoSEQ multiplex PCR, and TCRdb's table has in-frame clones only and misses some. The sample has some 75,000 clones, 60% to 85% seen once. As concerns this clone: The antigen remains undetermined.

Regarding the study as a whole: An Asian-associated ancestry cluster reportedly showed fewer N-insertions than the approximately 620-donor mean in a later analysis. In a later analysis, most CMV-associated TCR beta chains appeared HLA-restricted. V- and J-gene trimming in TCR beta was tied to a missense DCLRE1C variant by an analysis performed later.

J gave up 9 bases and V 4 bases, and 12 bases lay outside the gene matches. The V gene's germline CDR1 is MGHRA and CDR2 YSYEKL. This CDR3 is built from 16 residues. The TCR originated in a young man in good health and CMV-seropositive. Specimen: PBMCs. This sequence joins TRBV4-1 and TRBJ2-1, with 10 nucleotides matching TRBD1. This CDR3 reads CASSPLGTGDGPEQFF. The CDR3 DNA reads as TGCGCCAGCAGCCCGTTAGGGACAGGGGATGGACCTGAGCAGTTCTTC.